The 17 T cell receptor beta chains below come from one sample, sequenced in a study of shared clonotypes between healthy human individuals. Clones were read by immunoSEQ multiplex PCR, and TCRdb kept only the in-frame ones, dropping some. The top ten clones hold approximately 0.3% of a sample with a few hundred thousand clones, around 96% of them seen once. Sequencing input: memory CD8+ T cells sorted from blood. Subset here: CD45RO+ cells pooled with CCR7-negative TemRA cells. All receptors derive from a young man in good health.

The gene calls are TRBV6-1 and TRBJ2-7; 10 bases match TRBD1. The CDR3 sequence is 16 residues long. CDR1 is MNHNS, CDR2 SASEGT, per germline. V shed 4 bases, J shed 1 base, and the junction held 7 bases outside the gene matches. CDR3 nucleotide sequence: TGTGCCAGCAGTGGGTACCCGGGACAGGGGTCCTACGAGCAGTACTTC. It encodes CASSGYPGQGSYEQYF.

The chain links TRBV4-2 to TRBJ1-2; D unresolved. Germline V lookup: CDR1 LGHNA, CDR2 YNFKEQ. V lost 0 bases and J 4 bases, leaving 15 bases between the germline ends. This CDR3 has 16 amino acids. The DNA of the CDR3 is TGTGCCAGCAGCCAAGAAAAAACAGCCCTAGGCTATGGCTACACCTTC. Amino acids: CASSQEKTALGYGYTF.

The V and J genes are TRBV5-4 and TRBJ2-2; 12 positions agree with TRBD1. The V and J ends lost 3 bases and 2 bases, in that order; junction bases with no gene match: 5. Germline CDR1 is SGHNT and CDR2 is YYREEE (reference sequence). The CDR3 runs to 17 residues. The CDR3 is CASSWGGTGGNTGELFF. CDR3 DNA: TGTGCCAGCAGCTGGGGAGGGACAGGGGGCAACACCGGGGAGCTGTTTTTT.

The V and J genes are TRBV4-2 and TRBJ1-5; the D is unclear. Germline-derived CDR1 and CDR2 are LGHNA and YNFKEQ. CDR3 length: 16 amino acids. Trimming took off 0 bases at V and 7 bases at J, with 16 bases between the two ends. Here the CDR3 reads CASSQDRQEGGQPQHF. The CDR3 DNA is TGTGCCAGCAGCCAAGATCGACAAGAGGGAGGCCAGCCCCAGCATTTT.

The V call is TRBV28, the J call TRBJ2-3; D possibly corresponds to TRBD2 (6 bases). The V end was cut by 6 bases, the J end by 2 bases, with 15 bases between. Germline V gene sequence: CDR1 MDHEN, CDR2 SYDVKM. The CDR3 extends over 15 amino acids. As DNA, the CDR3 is TGTGCCAGCAGCAACGGAGGCGGGAACACAGATACGCAGTATTTT. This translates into CASSNGGGNTDTQYF.

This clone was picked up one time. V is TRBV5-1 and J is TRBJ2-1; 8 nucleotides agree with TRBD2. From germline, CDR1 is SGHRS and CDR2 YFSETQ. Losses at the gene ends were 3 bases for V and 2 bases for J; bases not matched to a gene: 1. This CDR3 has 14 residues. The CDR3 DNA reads TGCGCCAGCAGCTCGGGACTAGCCTACAATGAGCAGTTCTTC. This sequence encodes CASSSGLAYNEQFF.

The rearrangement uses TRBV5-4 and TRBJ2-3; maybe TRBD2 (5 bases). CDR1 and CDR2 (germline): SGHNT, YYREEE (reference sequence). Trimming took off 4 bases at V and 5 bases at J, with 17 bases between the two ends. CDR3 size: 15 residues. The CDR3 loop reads CASSTRLVRGDTQYF. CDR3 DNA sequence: TGTGCCAGCAGCACCCGACTGGTTCGGGGAGATACGCAGTATTTT. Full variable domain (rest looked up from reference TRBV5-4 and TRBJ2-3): ETGVTQSPTHLIKTRGQQVTLRCSSQSGHNTVSWYQQALGQGPQFIFQYYREEENGRGNFPPRFSGLQFPNYSSELNVNALELDDSALYLCASSTRLVRGDTQYFGPGTRLTVL.

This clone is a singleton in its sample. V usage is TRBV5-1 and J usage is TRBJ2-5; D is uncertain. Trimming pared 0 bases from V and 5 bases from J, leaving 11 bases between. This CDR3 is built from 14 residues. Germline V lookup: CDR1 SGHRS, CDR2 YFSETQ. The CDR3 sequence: CASSLEGWDETQYF. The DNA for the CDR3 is TGCGCCAGCAGCTTGGAAGGGTGGGATGAGACCCAGTACTTC.

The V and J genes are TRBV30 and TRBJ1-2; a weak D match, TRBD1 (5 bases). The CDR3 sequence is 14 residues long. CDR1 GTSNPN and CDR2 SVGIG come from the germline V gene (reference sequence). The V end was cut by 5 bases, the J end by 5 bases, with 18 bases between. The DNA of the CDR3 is TGTGCCTGGGCCCTTCCGGGGCCGGGGTATGGCTACACCTTC. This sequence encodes CAWALPGPGYGYTF.

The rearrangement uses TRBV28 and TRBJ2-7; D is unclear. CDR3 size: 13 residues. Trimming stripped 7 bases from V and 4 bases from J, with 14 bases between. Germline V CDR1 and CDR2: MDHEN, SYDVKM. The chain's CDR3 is CASTLSRVYEQYF. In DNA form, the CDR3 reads TGTGCCAGCACCCTTAGTCGGGTATACGAGCAGTACTTC. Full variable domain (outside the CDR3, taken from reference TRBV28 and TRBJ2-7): DVKVTQSSRYLVKRTGEKVFLECVQDMDHENMFWYRQDPGLGLRLIYFSYDVKMKEKGDIPEGYSVSREKKERFSLILESASTNQTSMYLCASTLSRVYEQYFGPGTRLTVT.

The CDR3 coding sequence is TGCGCCAGCAGTGAGTCGGCCGGAATCAATCAGCCCCAGCATTTT. Amino acid sequence: CASSESAGINQPQHF. The rearrangement uses TRBV10-2 and TRBJ1-5; D is unclear. Per germline, CDR1 WSHSY and CDR2 SAAADI. The CDR3 covers 15 residues. V was pared by 0 bases and J by 3 bases, with 9 bases between.

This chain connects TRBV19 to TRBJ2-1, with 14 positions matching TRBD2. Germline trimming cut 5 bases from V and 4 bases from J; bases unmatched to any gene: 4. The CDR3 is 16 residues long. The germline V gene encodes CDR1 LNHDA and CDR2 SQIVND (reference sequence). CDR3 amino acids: CASSPGLAGVYNEQFF. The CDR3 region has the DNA TGTGCCAGTAGTCCGGGACTAGCGGGAGTGTACAATGAGCAGTTCTTC.

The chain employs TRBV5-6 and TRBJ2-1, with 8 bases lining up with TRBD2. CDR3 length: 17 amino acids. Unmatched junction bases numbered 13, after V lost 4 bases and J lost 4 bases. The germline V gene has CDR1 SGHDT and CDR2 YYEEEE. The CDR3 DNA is TGTGCCAGCAGCCCGACAGGCGCGGGAGGACGATACAATGAGCAGTTCTTC. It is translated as CASSPTGAGGRYNEQFF. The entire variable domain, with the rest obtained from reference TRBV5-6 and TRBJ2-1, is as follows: DAGVTQSPTHLIKTRGQQVTLRCSPKSGHDTVSWYQQALGQGPQFIFQYYEEEERQRGNFPDRFSGHQFPNYSSELNVNALLLGDSALYLCASSPTGAGGRYNEQFFGPGTRLTVL.

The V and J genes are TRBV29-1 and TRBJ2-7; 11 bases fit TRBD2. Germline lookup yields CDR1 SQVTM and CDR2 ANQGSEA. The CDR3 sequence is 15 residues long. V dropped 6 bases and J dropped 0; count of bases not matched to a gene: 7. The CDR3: CSVELAGGPSYEQYF. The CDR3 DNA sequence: TGCAGCGTCGAGTTAGCGGGAGGGCCCTCCTACGAGCAGTACTTC.

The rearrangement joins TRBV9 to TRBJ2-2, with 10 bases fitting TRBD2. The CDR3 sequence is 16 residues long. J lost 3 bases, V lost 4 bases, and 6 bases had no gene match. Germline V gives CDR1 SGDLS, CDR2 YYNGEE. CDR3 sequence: CASSRGTSVDTGELFF. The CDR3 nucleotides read TGTGCCAGCAGCAGAGGGACTAGCGTTGACACCGGGGAGCTGTTTTTT.

The CDR3 sequence: CASSRGTSVRAQYF. CDR3 bases: TGTGCCAGCAGTAGGGGGACTAGCGTACGTGCGCAGTACTTC. This chain connects TRBV25-1 to TRBJ2-7, with 10 bases lining up with TRBD2. V lost 5 bases, J lost 9 bases, and 10 bases stayed unmatched. The CDR3 extends over 14 amino acids. Germline V gene lookup returns CDR1 MGHDK and CDR2 SYGVNS.

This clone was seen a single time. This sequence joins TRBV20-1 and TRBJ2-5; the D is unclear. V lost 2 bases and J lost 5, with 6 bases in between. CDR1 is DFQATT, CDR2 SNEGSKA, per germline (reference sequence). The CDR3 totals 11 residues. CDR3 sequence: CSARTKETQYF. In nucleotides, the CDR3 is TGCAGTGCTAGAACAAAGGAGACCCAGTACTTC.